Given below is one TCR beta chain in context. No cognate antigen has been identified for it. No qualities accompany the bases; no much larger clone lies one base away. The record originates from a study of OX40 agonist ivuxolimab in advanced cancers. Background on the whole study: Ivuxolimab was a fully human IgG2 agonistic monoclonal antibody targeting the costimulatory receptor OX40 (CD134). Intravenous ivuxolimab was administered to patients every 2 weeks at six dose levels: 0.01, 0.1, 0.3, 1.5, 3 and 10 mg/kg. Of the approximately 54 dose-escalation patients, hepatocellular carcinoma was present in 19, melanoma in around 15, renal cell carcinoma in 9 and head and neck cancer in 9. A male proportion of around 83% and a mean age of approximately 55 years, ranging from about 23 to 90, were recorded for the dose-escalation cohort. Prior anti-PD-1, anti-PD-L1 or anti-CTLA-4 therapy was permitted, and checkpoint inhibitors had been received by about 36% of dose-escalation patients. Partial responses were achieved by three dose-escalation patients, of whom one had hepatocellular carcinoma and two had cutaneous melanoma. Peripheral TCRbeta sequencing aimed to test whether ivuxolimab altered TCR sequence diversity and caused clonal T-cell expansion. The monotherapy dose-escalation portion (N of about 50 patients) of the phase I ivuxolimab trial is reported in the paper. The full study reports these points: The antigen specificity of the peripheral T cells that underwent clonal expansion was not determined. After ivuxolimab, more expanded clones were found on average in CD8+ T cells than in CD4+ T cells. Low levels of normalized T-cell clonal expansion were also shown by some nonresponding patients. In the 0.1-3.0 mg/kg groups, partial responders had among the lowest normalized peripheral clonal expansion, particularly in CD8+ T cells. At doses of 0.1 to 3.0 mg/kg, clonal expansion of both CD4+ and CD8+ blood T cells was observed from baseline to week 6.

Genomic DNA was extracted from sorted cells for sequencing of the TCRbeta CDR3 region. The immunoSEQ Assay was used for sequencing of TCRbeta CDR3 regions. Sourced from immuneACCESS, this table was stored by TCRdb with only in-frame sequences that have V and J called. A share of the clones is absent; for the studies checked, an unresolved V gene accounts for under half, and the remainder has no known explanation. The sample contains 95,000 to 120,000 clones, more than 85% of them found a single time. Clones ranked in the top ten supply roughly 0.66% of the sample. The CDR3 numbers 16 residues from cysteine through phenylalanine. The retained sequence is limited to the CDR3, 48 bases, with the frame set at the first base. V is cut by 4 bases and J by 0 bases, and the space between the germline ends is 16 bases. CDR1 and CDR2 are drawn from the germline V gene: SGHDN, FVKESK. Patients with autoimmune disease history or receiving systemic immunosuppression were excluded from the trial. Peripheral blood for TCR sequencing was collected from all dose cohorts at baseline, on cycle 4 day 1, and on cycle 7 day 1. The samples were drawn from a first-in-human, open-label, multicenter phase I dose-escalation trial of ivuxolimab. Adults with locally advanced or metastatic melanoma, renal cell, hepatocellular, or head and neck squamous cell carcinoma were enrolled in the trial. Before TCR sequencing, CD4+ T cells and CD8+ T cells were sorted from peripheral blood as separate populations.

This chain joins TRBV14 to TRBJ2-7; the D region may be TRBD1 or TRBD2, each matching 5 bases equally. This receptor was taken from an adult with an advanced solid tumor such as melanoma, head and neck, liver or kidney cancer. This sample comprised CD4+ or CD8+ T cells sorted from blood, obtained in a trial of the OX40 agonist ivuxolimab. The DNA sequence is TGTGCCAGCAGCCCAATGGGGACCCTGAGCTCCTACGAGCAGTACTTC. It translates as CASSPMGTLSSYEQYF.